This T cell receptor (beta chain) is from a study of Graves' ophthalmopathy and Graves' hyperthyroidism. Study-level background: Specimen type is peripheral blood, obtained at initial diagnosis before any treatment. Study results and limitations: It was with roughly 70% sensitivity and under 85% specificity that the model predicted ophthalmopathy progression. The authors also found most expanded thyroid clonotypes above 0.001 frequency in blood.

Ages of hyperthyroidism patients ran from 18 to 65, and their diagnoses were new, under 2 months' duration. The CDR3 spans 14 residues. Trimming cost V 5 bases and J 4 bases; bases outside gene matches: 5. Germline lookup yields CDR1 MNHNS and CDR2 SASEGT. Amplified material comprised TCR beta CDR3 regions derived from RNA transcripts. Amplification began with first-round RT-PCR using HTBI primers, then second-round multiplex PCR was performed. TCRdb passed the multiplex PCR reads through MiXCR, listing each CDR3 protein once. This table has 400,000 to 450,000 distinct CDR3 sequences, around a fifth appearing once. This clonotype was detected a few times. Its antigen is not identified.

This sequence originates from a woman aged 18-29 years with stable Graves' hyperthyroidism. The chain links TRBV6-1 to TRBJ2-7, with 10 bases identical to TRBD2. Material for sequencing was peripheral blood. CDR3 region: CASSNWTSGYEQYF. The CDR3 DNA reads TGTGCCAGCAGTAATTGGACTAGCGGATACGAGCAGTACTTC.